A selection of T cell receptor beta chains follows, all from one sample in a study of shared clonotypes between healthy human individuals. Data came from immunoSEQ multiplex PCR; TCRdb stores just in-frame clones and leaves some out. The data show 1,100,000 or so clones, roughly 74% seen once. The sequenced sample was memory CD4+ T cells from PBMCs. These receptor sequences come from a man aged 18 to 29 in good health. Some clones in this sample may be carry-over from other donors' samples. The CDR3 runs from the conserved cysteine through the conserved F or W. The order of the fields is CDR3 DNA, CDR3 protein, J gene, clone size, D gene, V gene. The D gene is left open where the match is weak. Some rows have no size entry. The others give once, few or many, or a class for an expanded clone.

TGTGCCACCGGACGGACAGGGGTTGGGGAGACCCAGTACTTC CATGRTGVGETQYF TRBJ2-5 - TRBD1 TRBV6-1
TGTGCCAGCAGTGCGGACAAGGTCTGGGAGCAGTACTTC CASSADKVWEQYF TRBJ2-7 - - TRBV25-1
TGTGCCAGCAGAACCCCGGGACTCTCATCTCACACCATATATTTT CASRTPGLSSHTIYF TRBJ1-3 - - TRBV6-5
TGTGCCTGGAGACCCATGAACACTGAAGCTTTCTTT CAWRPMNTEAFF TRBJ1-1 few - TRBV30
TGTGCCAGCAGTTCACCCGGGACAGGGTGGGGAAGCGAGCAGTACTTC CASSSPGTGWGSEQYF TRBJ2-7 - TRBD1 TRBV28
TGTGCCAGCAGCTTGGACGGGGAGACCCAGTACTTC CASSLDGETQYF TRBJ2-5 - - TRBV5-5
TGTGCCAGACGTCTGAGGAGCTCCTACGAGCAGTACTTC CARRLRSSYEQYF TRBJ2-7 - - TRBV5-3
TGTGCCAGCAGTTACTCGACAGGGATGAACACTGAAGCTTTCTTT CASSYSTGMNTEAFF TRBJ1-1 - TRBD1 TRBV6-5
TGTGCCAGCAGCTTATACAGGGTTGCCGGGGAGCTGTTTTTT CASSLYRVAGELFF TRBJ2-2 - - TRBV11-2
TGTGCCAGCAGCTATGGGGGGGGGAGCAATCAGCCCCAGCATTTT CASSYGGGSNQPQHF TRBJ1-5 - - TRBV6-5
TGTGCCAGCAGTGAATTGGGCGCCACTGAAGCTTTCTTT CASSELGATEAFF TRBJ1-1 - - TRBV2
TGTGCCAGTAGTCCGAGAACCGATCGCCTGTTTTTT CASSPRTDRLFF TRBJ1-4 few - TRBV19
TGTGCCAGCAGCCCCGCGGATACGCAGTATTTT CASSPADTQYF TRBJ2-3 - - TRBV7-9
TGTGCCAGCTCCCCAGGAACGGGGGGGACCTACGAGCAGTACTTC CASSPGTGGTYEQYF TRBJ2-7 - TRBD2 TRBV18
TGTGCCAGCAGTCCCTGGGACAGGGACGAGCAGTACTTC CASSPWDRDEQYF TRBJ2-7 - TRBD1 TRBV27
TGTGCCAGCAGCCCTGACATTTCCTACAATGAGCAGTTCTTC CASSPDISYNEQFF TRBJ2-1 - - TRBV7-2
TGTGCCAGCAGCTTATCCGGGACTAGCGGCTCCTACGAGCAGTACTTC CASSLSGTSGSYEQYF TRBJ2-7 - TRBD2 TRBV7-2
TGTGCCAGCAGCCCGGCCCCCGGGACAGGGGGCTCCGGGGAGCTGTTTTTT CASSPAPGTGGSGELFF TRBJ2-2 - TRBD1 TRBV11-3
TGTGCCATACAGACCCAGGGGTTAAACCTGGGGGATCAGTACTTC CAIQTQGLNLGDQYF TRBJ2-7 - - TRBV7-9
TGTGCCAGCAGTGACCCTGGGGGGACAGGGTTTGTTGCAGATACGCAGTATTTT CASSDPGGTGFVADTQYF TRBJ2-3 - TRBD1 TRBV25-1
TGTGCCATCAAGGGAGACAGGGGAACAGATACGCAGTATTTT CAIKGDRGTDTQYF TRBJ2-3 - TRBD1 TRBV10-3
TGTGCCAGCAGCTTGCGACAGGGAGGACGTTTCAGCGAGCAGTTCTTC CASSLRQGGRFSEQFF TRBJ2-1 - - TRBV7-9
TGTGCCAGGGGGGGATCCTCTAGGGACGGCGAGCAGTACTTC CARGGSSRDGEQYF TRBJ2-7 once - TRBV2
TGCGCCAGCAGCCTCGGACAGGGGGGGAACTATGGCTACACCTTC CASSLGQGGNYGYTF TRBJ1-2 - TRBD1 TRBV4-1
TGTGCCAGCAGCTACCAGGAGGGGGCTTTCAGACTCTTC CASSYQEGAFRLF TRBJ2-7 many - TRBV2
TGTGCCAGCAGCGTAGAAGGGGACGAGCAGTACTTC CASSVEGDEQYF TRBJ2-7 - - TRBV9
TGTGCCAGCAGCTCAGACGGTCCCCAGGCCGGGGAGCTGTTTTTT CASSSDGPQAGELFF TRBJ2-2 once - TRBV7-3
TGTGCCAGCAGTGGAGGGCCATCTGGAAACACCATATATTTT CASSGGPSGNTIYF TRBJ1-3 - - TRBV2
TGTGCCAGCAGCCGTCTCGGAAGGCAGGGGGCCTCCCGGGTGTTTTTT CASSRLGRQGASRVFF TRBJ1-4 once TRBD1 TRBV7-9
TGCAGCGTCGCCGACAGGGGACCGCACAATGGGCAGTTCTTC CSVADRGPHNGQFF TRBJ2-1 - TRBD1 TRBV29-1
TGCGCCAGCAGCTTGGCGGTAGGGCAGGGGACTGAAGCTTTCTTT CASSLAVGQGTEAFF TRBJ1-1 - - TRBV5-1
TGTGCCCGGTTAGCAGGAGGCTACACCTTC CARLAGGYTF TRBJ1-2 - - TRBV30
TGTGCCAGCGGACTAGCGGCCCGCGGTGAGCAGTTCTTC CASGLAARGEQFF TRBJ2-1 few TRBD2 TRBV7-2
TGTGCCAGCAGCGTCGGGGGGAGCTCCTACGAGCAGTACTTC CASSVGGSSYEQYF TRBJ2-7 few TRBD2 TRBV9
TGTGCCAGCTCACCTTCCGGAGGTTCAGATACGCAGTATTTT CASSPSGGSDTQYF TRBJ2-3 - - TRBV18
TGTGCCAGCAGTTTTGGTCGGACCAGCAATCAGCCCCAGCATTTT CASSFGRTSNQPQHF TRBJ1-5 - - TRBV28
TGCGCCAGCAGCCAAGGCCAGACAGGGGAAAAAGAGACCCAGTACTTC CASSQGQTGEKETQYF TRBJ2-5 - TRBD1 TRBV4-1
TGCAGTGCTAGAGGTAACCAGTACTTC CSARGNQYF TRBJ2-5 - - TRBV20-1
TGTGCCAGCTCACTCGACAGTAACACTGAAGCTTTCTTT CASSLDSNTEAFF TRBJ1-1 - - TRBV18
TGTGCCAGCAGACGGGACAGTAATCAGCCCCAGCATTTT CASRRDSNQPQHF TRBJ1-5 - TRBD1 TRBV28
TGTGCCAGCAGTTACGGAGGAGCGGCCAAAGAGACCCAGTACTTC CASSYGGAAKETQYF TRBJ2-5 - - TRBV6-5
TGTGCCAGCAGCTTAGAGGGGAGCAATCAGCCCCAGCATTTT CASSLEGSNQPQHF TRBJ1-5 once - TRBV7-2
TGTGCCAGCAGTGAACCGACTCAGCCCCAGCATTTT CASSEPTQPQHF TRBJ1-5 - - TRBV2
TGCGCCAGCAGCCTCCAGACATGGGAGAGGTACGAGCAGTACTTC CASSLQTWERYEQYF TRBJ2-7 few - TRBV4-3
TGTGCCAGCAGGAGGTACAATCAGCCCCAGCATTTT CASRRYNQPQHF TRBJ1-5 - - TRBV28
TGTGCCAGTCTCCTAGCGGGAGGGCCGGGAGAGACCCAGTACTTC CASLLAGGPGETQYF TRBJ2-5 few TRBD2 TRBV28
TGTGCCAGCAGCCCGGACAGGGGGTTTGACGAGCAGTACTTC CASSPDRGFDEQYF TRBJ2-7 - TRBD1 TRBV7-2
TGTGCCAGCAGTATGGGAGTTGGTGAAAAACTGTTTTTT CASSMGVGEKLFF TRBJ1-4 - - TRBV2
TGTGCCAGTAGTATCGGGCCGGGGCCCAAAAACATTCAGTACTTC CASSIGPGPKNIQYF TRBJ2-4 - - TRBV19
TGTGCCAGCAGCTACTACAGGGGAGGTGGGACCGGGGAGCTGTTTTTT CASSYYRGGGTGELFF TRBJ2-2 - - TRBV7-3
TGCGCCAGCAGCTTCACAACGAACACCGGGGAGCTGTTTTTT CASSFTTNTGELFF TRBJ2-2 - - TRBV5-1
TGTGCCAGCAGCTTGTTGGGTTCGGGCTACACCTTC CASSLLGSGYTF TRBJ1-2 few - TRBV5-6
TGTGCCAGCAGCCGCACGGGACATTCGAACACCGGGGAGCTGTTTTTT CASSRTGHSNTGELFF TRBJ2-2 - - TRBV7-3
TGTGCCAGCAAAGACGGCGGGAGGGCCGCGAATGAGCAGTTCTTC CASKDGGRAANEQFF TRBJ2-1 - TRBD2 TRBV2
TGTGCCAGCACGCGACTAGCGGGCCCCGGGGAGCTGTTTTTT CASTRLAGPGELFF TRBJ2-2 - TRBD2 TRBV6-1
TGTGCCAGCAGCTTATTAGGGCGGGAGTCGTCCAAAAACATTCAGTACTTC CASSLLGRESSKNIQYF TRBJ2-4 - TRBD2 TRBV7-2
TGCGCCAGCAGCTTGGGTCTCAACAGGGGGCGTAATGAAAAACTGTTTTTT CASSLGLNRGRNEKLFF TRBJ1-4 few TRBD1 TRBV5-1